This TCR beta chain derives from a study of T-cell memory formation after mild COVID-19. Regarding the study as a whole: SARS-CoV-2 specificity of second-wave clones peaking day 37 was unconfirmed.

With regard to this clonotype: Antigen unknown.

UMIs and sample barcodes were carried by the TCR alpha and TCR beta cDNA libraries that 5'RACE produced using constant-segment primers. Each CDR3 protein is one row after TCRdb ran MiXCR on the 5' RACE reads. The repertoire holds about 350,000 distinct CDR3 sequences, with approximately 13% as singletons. This CDR3 spans 15 amino acids. The germline CDR1 and CDR2 sequences are MNHEY and SMNVEV (reference sequence). Between the trimmed V and J ends, which lost 4 bases and 0 bases, there was a span of 10 bases. The chain carries TRBV27 and TRBJ2-1; D possibly corresponds to TRBD2 (5 bases). Source material: PBMCs or a T cell subset sorted from them (not recorded which). The clonotype was recovered from a young man who had mild COVID-19 (a few samples of this study predate the infection). Cell type and time point are not known. CDR3 nucleotides: TGTGCCAGCAGTTCAGCGGTAAGCTCCTACAATGAGCAGTTCTTC. This translates into CASSSAVSSYNEQFF.